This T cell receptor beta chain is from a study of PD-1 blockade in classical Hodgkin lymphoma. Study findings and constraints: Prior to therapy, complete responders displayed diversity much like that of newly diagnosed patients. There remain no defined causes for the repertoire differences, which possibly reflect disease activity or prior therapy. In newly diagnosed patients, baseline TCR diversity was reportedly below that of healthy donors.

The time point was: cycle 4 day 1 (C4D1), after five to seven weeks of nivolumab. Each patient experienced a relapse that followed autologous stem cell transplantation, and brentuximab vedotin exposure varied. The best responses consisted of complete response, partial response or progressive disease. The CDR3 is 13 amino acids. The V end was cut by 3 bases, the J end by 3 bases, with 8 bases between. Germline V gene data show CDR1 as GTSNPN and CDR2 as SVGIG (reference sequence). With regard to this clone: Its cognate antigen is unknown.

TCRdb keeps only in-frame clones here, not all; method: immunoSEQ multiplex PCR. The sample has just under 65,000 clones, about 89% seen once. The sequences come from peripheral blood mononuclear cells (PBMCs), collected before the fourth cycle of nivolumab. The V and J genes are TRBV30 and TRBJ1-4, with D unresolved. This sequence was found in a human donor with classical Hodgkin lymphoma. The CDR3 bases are TGTGCCTGGAGCCCCATGGCTAATGAAAAACTGTTTTTT. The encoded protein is CAWSPMANEKLFF.